This is a list of T cell receptor beta chains from one sample in a study of T cell repertoires in cytomegalovirus infection. TCRdb reanalysed the reads using MiXCR and keeps one entry per CDR3 protein. The sample has about 570,000 distinct CDR3 sequences, around two fifths seen once. Antigen specificity for these receptors is unknown. The input for sequencing was cultured PBMCs, taken from culture after CMV antigen stimulation. These receptors were obtained from a human donor in good health (CMV status not recorded). Some clones in this sample may be carry-over from other donors' samples. The CDR3 runs from the conserved cysteine through the conserved F or W. A D gene is named only where the DNA matches it firmly. Clone size, where shown, is once, few, many, or a class for clones that have expanded.

abundance	v_gene	d_gene	j_gene	CDR3nt	CDR3aa
-	TRBV7-2	-	TRBJ1-5	TGTGCCAGCAGCTTAACGGCGCCCAAGGGGCAGCCCCAGCATTTT	CASSLTAPKGQPQHF
once	TRBV20-1	TRBD2	TRBJ2-7	TGCAGGGGAGGACTAGCGCCCATTCGATCCCAGCCAAGACACTACGAGCAGTACTTC	CRGGLAPIRSQPRHYEQYF
few	TRBV5-6	-	TRBJ1-2	TGTGCCAGCAGCCTGTGGACGTCCGGCTACACCTTC	CASSLWTSGYTF
-	TRBV7-9	-	TRBJ1-1	TGTGCCAGCAGCTTGTACAGGGACAACACTGAAGCTTTCTTT	CASSLYRDNTEAFF
-	TRBV10-3	-	TRBJ2-5	TGTGCCATCAGTGCAGATCGAAGCCCAGAGACCCAGTACTTC	CAISADRSPETQYF
-	TRBV11-2	-	TRBJ1-1	TGTGCCAGCAGCTCAATCAGGGCCAGTGAAGCTTTCTTT	CASSSIRASEAFF
-	TRBV2	-	TRBJ1-1	TGTGCCAGCTCACACGTGAGGACTGAAGCTTTCTTT	CASSHVRTEAFF
-	TRBV2	-	TRBJ1-1	TGTGCCAGCAGCGAAGGTTCAGGGCGGCCTGAAGCTTTCTTT	CASSEGSGRPEAFF
-	TRBV6-1	TRBD2	TRBJ2-3	TGTGCCAGCAGTGAAAGGGTTCGGGGGGGCCGCACAGATACGCAGTATTTT	CASSERVRGGRTDTQYF
few	TRBV12-3/TRBV12-4	-	TRBJ2-7	TGTGCCAGCAGTCAGGGGGGGGGCTCGCACGAGCAGTACTTC	CASSQGGGSHEQYF
-	TRBV2	-	TRBJ2-6	TGTGCCAGCAGGAACAGCTCTGGGGCCAACGTCCTGACTTTC	CASRNSSGANVLTF
few	TRBV28	TRBD2	TRBJ2-5	TGTGCCAGCACCTCCCCTGGGGGGGGGGAGACCCAGTACTTC	CASTSPGGGETQYF
-	TRBV4-1	TRBD2	TRBJ2-1	TGCGCCAGCAGCCGAGGACTAGCGGATGAGCAGTTCTTC	CASSRGLADEQFF
-	TRBV7-2	-	TRBJ2-1	TGTGCCAGCAGCTTAGTTCCCCCTAGGTGGCGGGGGCCGACGAATGAGCAGTTCTTC	CASSLVPPRWRGPTNEQFF
-	TRBV12-3/TRBV12-4	-	TRBJ1-3	TGTGCCAGCAGTCCTCTCTCAAACACCATATATTTT	CASSPLSNTIYF
-	TRBV2	-	TRBJ1-2	TGTGCCAGCAAGGCAGGGATCTACTTGGGGTATGGCTACACCTTC	CASKAGIYLGYGYTF
few	TRBV27	-	TRBJ2-5	TGTGCTACGTCCCGGGGAGGTCGGGAGACCCAGTACTTC	CATSRGGRETQYF
few	TRBV6-2/TRBV6-3	-	TRBJ2-7	TGTGCCAGCAGCGAACGATCCTACGAGCAGTACTTC	CASSERSYEQYF
-	TRBV7-6	TRBD2	TRBJ2-5	TGTGCCAGCAGCTTAACCCCGGATAGCGGGTACCAAGAGACCCAGTACTTC	CASSLTPDSGYQETQYF
few	TRBV6-1	TRBD1	TRBJ1-5	TGTGCCAGCAACGCAGGGACAGGAACTAATCAGCCCCAGCATTTT	CASNAGTGTNQPQHF
-	TRBV4-1	-	TRBJ1-4	TGCGCCAGCAGCCAAGATCAACTCCTCCTTCTCGGGGAAAAACTGTTTTTT	CASSQDQLLLLGEKLFF
few	TRBV14	-	TRBJ2-1	TGTGCCAGCAGCATGGAGACTCAGAGCTCCTACAATGAGCAGTTCTTC	CASSMETQSSYNEQFF
many	TRBV7-8	-	TRBJ1-2	TGTGCCAGCAGCTTAGAAGGTGCAGCCGATGGCTACACCTTC	CASSLEGAADGYTF
-	TRBV11-2	TRBD2	TRBJ2-1	TGTGCCAGCAGCCCGATAGTGAGCGGGGGGCAGTTCTTC	CASSPIVSGGQFF
few	TRBV7-2	-	TRBJ2-2	TGTGCCAGCAGCTTTTTCCTCCCCGGGGAGCTGTTTTTT	CASSFFLPGELFF
few	TRBV6-1	-	TRBJ2-5	TGTGCCAGCACCAGACAGCTGGGACAAGAGACCCAGTACTTC	CASTRQLGQETQYF
few	TRBV5-1	TRBD2	TRBJ2-1	TGCGCCTGCCAACAGGGACTAGCGGGAGGGCCGTGGCATGAGCAGTTCTTC	CACQQGLAGGPWHEQFF
many	TRBV7-6	-	TRBJ1-2	TGTGCCAGCAGCTCCGAAGGGTATGGCTACACCTTC	CASSSEGYGYTF
-	TRBV6-1	-	TRBJ1-5	TGTGCCAGCAGTGAAGAGTGGACAGCTAGCAATCAGCCCCAGCATTTT	CASSEEWTASNQPQHF
-	TRBV19	TRBD2	TRBJ2-7	TGTGCCAGTAGTATGGCACTAGCGGGGTACGAGCAGTACTTC	CASSMALAGYEQYF
many	TRBV7-2	-	TRBJ1-4	TGTGCCAGCAGCGGGCGACCGGCCCCAGACGAAAAACTGTTTTTT	CASSGRPAPDEKLFF
-	TRBV2	-	TRBJ2-7	TGTGCCAGCAGTGACAACCCAGGCGGTTCCTACGAGCAGTACTTC	CASSDNPGGSYEQYF
few	TRBV7-8	-	TRBJ2-7	TGTGCCAGCAGCCCGAGGGTGGGACGATCCTACGAGCAGTACTTC	CASSPRVGRSYEQYF
-	TRBV24-1	-	TRBJ2-1	TGTGCCACCAGTGTTTTCGACAGTAACTCCTACAATGAGCAGTTCTTC	CATSVFDSNSYNEQFF
-	TRBV19	-	TRBJ1-1	TGTGCCAGTACTCCCTGGGGGGCGATAGGGCCCGATGAAGCTTTCTTT	CASTPWGAIGPDEAFF
-	TRBV5-5	-	TRBJ1-5	TGTGCCAGCAGCTTGGCCACAGGTCTTAGCAATCAGCCCCAGCATTTT	CASSLATGLSNQPQHF
-	TRBV7-2	TRBD2	TRBJ2-4	TGTGCCAGCAGCTTAGCCCCGGGGAGGGATGGCCAGGGTATTCAGTACTTC	CASSLAPGRDGQGIQYF
few	TRBV28	-	TRBJ2-2	TGTGCCAGCACCCTCCCGCCCGGGGAGCTGTTTTTT	CASTLPPGELFF
once	TRBV19	-	TRBJ2-3	TGTGCCAGTGCCGTCGCAGATACGCAGTATTTT	CASAVADTQYF
many	TRBV7-9	-	TRBJ1-2	TGTGCCAGCAGCTTAGAGGGAGGTCGTGGCTACACCTTC	CASSLEGGRGYTF
-	TRBV14	TRBD1	TRBJ2-3	TGTGCCAGCAGCGACACAGGGGACGCGGTTTGGCGTACAGATACGCAGTATTTT	CASSDTGDAVWRTDTQYF
-	TRBV2	-	TRBJ1-2	TGTGCCAGCAGTCAGGGGTGGGACGGCTACACCTTC	CASSQGWDGYTF
-	TRBV6-6	-	TRBJ2-7	TGTGCCAGTGCCCTACGTGGGGGAGATTTCTACGAGCAGTACTTC	CASALRGGDFYEQYF